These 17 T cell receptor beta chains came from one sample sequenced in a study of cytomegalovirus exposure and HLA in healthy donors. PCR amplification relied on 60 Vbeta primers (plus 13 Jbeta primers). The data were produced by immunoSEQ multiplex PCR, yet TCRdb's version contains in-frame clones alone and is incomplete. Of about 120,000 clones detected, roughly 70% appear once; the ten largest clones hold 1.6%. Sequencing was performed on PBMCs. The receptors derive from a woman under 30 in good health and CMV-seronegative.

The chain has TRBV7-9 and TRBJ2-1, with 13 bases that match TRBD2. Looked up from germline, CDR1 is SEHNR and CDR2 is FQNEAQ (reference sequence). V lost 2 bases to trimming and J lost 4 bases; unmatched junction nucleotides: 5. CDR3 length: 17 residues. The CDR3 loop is CASSLRGLAGPYNEQFF. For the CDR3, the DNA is TGTGCCAGCAGCTTACGGGGACTAGCGGGACCTTACAATGAGCAGTTCTTC.

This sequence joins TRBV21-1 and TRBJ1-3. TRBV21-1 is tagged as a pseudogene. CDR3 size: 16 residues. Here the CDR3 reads CASLSGTPRPGNTIYF. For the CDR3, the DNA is TGTGCCAGCCTTAGCGGCACCCCACGGCCTGGAAACACCATATATTTT.

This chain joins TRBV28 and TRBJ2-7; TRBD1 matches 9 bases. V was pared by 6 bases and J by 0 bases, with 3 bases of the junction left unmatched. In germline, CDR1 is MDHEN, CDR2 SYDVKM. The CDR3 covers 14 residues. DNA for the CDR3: TGTGCCAGCAGGACGACAGGGGGCTCCTACGAGCAGTACTTC. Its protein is CASRTTGGSYEQYF.

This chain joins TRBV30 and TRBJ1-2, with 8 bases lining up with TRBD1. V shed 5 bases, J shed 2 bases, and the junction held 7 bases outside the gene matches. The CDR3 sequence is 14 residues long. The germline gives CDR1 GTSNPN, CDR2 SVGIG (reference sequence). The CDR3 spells CAWSPRTGNYGYTF. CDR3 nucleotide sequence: TGTGCCTGGTCCCCACGGACAGGGAACTATGGCTACACCTTC.

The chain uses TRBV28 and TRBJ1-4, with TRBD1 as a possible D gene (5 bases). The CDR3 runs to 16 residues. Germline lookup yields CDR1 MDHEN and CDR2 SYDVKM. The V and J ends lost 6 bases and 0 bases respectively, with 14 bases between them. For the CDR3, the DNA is TGTGCCAGCAGCCACAGGAAGCTTACAACTAATGAAAAACTGTTTTTT. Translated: CASSHRKLTTNEKLFF.

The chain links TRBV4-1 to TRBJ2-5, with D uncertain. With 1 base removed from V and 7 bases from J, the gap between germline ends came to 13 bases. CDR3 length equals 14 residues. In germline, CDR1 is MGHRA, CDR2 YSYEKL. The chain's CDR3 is CASSQVAPIGTQYF. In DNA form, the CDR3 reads TGCGCCAGCAGCCAAGTCGCACCGATCGGGACCCAGTACTTC.

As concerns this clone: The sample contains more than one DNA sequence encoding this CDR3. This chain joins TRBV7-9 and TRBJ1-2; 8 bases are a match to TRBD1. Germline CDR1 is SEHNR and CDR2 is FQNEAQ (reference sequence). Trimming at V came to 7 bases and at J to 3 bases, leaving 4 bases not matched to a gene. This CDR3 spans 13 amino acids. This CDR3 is CASISTGDYGYTF. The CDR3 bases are TGTGCCAGCATTTCGACAGGGGACTATGGCTACACCTTC.

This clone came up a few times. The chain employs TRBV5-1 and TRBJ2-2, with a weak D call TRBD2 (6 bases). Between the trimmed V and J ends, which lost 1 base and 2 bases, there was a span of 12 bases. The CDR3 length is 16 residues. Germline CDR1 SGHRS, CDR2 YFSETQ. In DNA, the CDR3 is TGCGCCAGCAGCTTGCTTGCAGGGACTAACACCGGGGAGCTGTTTTTT. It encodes CASSLLAGTNTGELFF.

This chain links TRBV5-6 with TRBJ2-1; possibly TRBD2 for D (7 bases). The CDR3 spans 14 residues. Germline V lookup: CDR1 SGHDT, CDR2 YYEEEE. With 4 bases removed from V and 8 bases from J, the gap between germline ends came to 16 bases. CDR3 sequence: CASSHPGGGYEQFF. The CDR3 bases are TGTGCCAGCAGCCACCCGGGGGGCGGATATGAGCAGTTCTTC.

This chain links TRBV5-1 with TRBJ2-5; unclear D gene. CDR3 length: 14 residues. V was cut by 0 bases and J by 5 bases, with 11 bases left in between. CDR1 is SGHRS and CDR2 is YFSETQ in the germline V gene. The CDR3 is CASSLDLARETQYF. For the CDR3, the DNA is TGCGCCAGCAGCTTGGACTTAGCCCGGGAGACCCAGTACTTC.

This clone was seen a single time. CDR3 in amino acids: CASSHRGQLNTEAFF. As DNA, the CDR3 is TGTGCCAGTAGTCACCGGGGACAGCTGAACACTGAAGCTTTCTTT. J is TRBJ1-1 and V is TRBV19, with 7 positions matching TRBD1. V lost 5 bases and J lost 0; bases outside the gene matches: 6. Germline V gene sequence: CDR1 LNHDA, CDR2 SQIVND (reference sequence). The length of the CDR3 is 15 residues.

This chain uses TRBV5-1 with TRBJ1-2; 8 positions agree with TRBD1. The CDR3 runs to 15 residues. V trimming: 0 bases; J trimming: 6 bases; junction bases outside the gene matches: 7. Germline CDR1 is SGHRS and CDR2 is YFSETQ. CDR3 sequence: CASSLGTGRIDGYTF. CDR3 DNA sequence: TGCGCCAGCAGCTTGGGGACAGGGAGAATCGATGGCTACACCTTC.

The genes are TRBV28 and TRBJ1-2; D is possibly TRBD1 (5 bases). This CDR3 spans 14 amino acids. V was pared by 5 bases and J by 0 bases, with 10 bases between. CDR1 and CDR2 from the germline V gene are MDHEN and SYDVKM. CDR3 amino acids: CASSHGGANYGYTF. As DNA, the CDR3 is TGTGCCAGCAGTCACGGGGGGGCTAACTATGGCTACACCTTC.

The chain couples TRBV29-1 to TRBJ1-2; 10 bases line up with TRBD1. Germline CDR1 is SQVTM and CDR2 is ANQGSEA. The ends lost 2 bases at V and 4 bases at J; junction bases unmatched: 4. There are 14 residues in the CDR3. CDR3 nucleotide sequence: TGCAGCGTTGAAACACGGACAGGGGGCTATGGCTACACCTTC. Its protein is CSVETRTGGYGYTF.

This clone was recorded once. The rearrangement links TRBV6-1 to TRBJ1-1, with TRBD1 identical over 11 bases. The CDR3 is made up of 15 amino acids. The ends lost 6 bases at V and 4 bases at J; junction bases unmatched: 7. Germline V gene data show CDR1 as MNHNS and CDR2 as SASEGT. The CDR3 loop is CASRGQGAIGTEAFF. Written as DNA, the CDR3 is TGTGCCAGCAGAGGACAGGGGGCTATTGGCACTGAAGCTTTCTTT.

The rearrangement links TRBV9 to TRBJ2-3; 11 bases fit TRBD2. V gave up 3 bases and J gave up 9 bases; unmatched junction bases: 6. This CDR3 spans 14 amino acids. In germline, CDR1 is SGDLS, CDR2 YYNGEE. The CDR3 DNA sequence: TGTGCCAGCAGCGCGACTAGCGGGGTAGACACGCAGTATTTT. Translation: CASSATSGVDTQYF.

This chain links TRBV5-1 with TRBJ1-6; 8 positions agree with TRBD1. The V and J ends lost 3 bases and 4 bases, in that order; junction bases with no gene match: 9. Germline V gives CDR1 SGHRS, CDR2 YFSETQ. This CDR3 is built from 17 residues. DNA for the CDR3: TGCGCCAGCAGCTCCCAGACAGGGGCATCTTATAATTCACCCCTCCACTTT. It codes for CASSSQTGASYNSPLHF.